This TCR beta chain was retrieved from a study of T cell responses to AZD1222 COVID-19 vaccine. The V segment lost 5 bases and the J segment 4 bases; nucleotides outside the gene matches: 3. The CDR3 has 14 amino acids. Germline loops: CDR1 MNHEY, CDR2 SVGAGI. Some clones are missing from TCRdb's copy, which holds only in-frame ones; the method was immunoSEQ multiplex PCR. The sample has approximately 100,000 clones, roughly 87% seen once. The genes are TRBV6-5 and TRBJ1-5, with 9 bases matching TRBD1. The clonotype originates from an adult in good health. The sequencing here drew on peripheral blood, taken on day 0 of AZD1222 vaccination. This CDR3 is CASSPDRGNQPQHF. The CDR3 nucleotides are TGTGCCAGCAGTCCCGACAGGGGGAATCAGCCCCAGCATTTT.